The 28 T cell receptor beta chains presented below share a single source sample, sequenced in a study of tumor-infiltrating lymphocytes in oesophageal squamous cell carcinoma. TCRdb reprocessed the PCR reads via MiXCR and lists one record per CDR3 protein. The table lists just under 20,000 distinct CDR3 sequences, 40% to 45% of them singletons. The sequenced material came from normal esophageal tissue next to the tumor. The receptors derive from a male donor with esophageal squamous cell carcinoma.

This clonotype was picked up many times. The rearrangement uses TRBV5-1 and TRBJ2-1, with D perhaps TRBD2 (5 bases). Trimming took 9 bases from V and 6 from J, leaving 19 bases between them. Germline V gene sequence: CDR1 SGHRS, CDR2 YFSETQ. The CDR3 spans 14 residues. CDR3 sequence reads: CATSPFLASNEQFF. The CDR3 DNA is TGCGCCACCTCTCCGTTCCTAGCCAGCAATGAGCAGTTCTTC.

The chain is built from TRBV7-2 and TRBJ2-1, with TRBD1 as a possible D gene (6 bases). V shed 7 bases and J shed 7 bases, with 17 bases lying between them. Germline V CDR1 and CDR2: SGHTA, FQGNSA. This CDR3 has 14 amino acids. CDR3 sequence (DNA): TGTGCCAGCAAGCTTCTGGGGCAGGGGAATGAGCAGTTCTTC. Amino acid sequence: CASKLLGQGNEQFF.

V usage is TRBV7-4 and J usage is TRBJ2-7, with TRBD1 matching over 10 bases. With V trimmed by 5 bases and J by 7 bases, 5 bases remained unmatched. From germline, CDR1 is SGHVT and CDR2 SQSDAQ. CDR3 length: 13 residues. CDR3 DNA: TGTGCCAGCAGCGGGACAGGGGTGTGGGAGCAGTACTTC. This encodes CASSGTGVWEQYF.

This clonotype has a count of ten or more. The gene calls are TRBV6-1 and TRBJ1-1; 9 bases are a match to TRBD1. In germline, CDR1 is MNHNS, CDR2 SASEGT. This CDR3 is built from 13 residues. V lost 8 bases to trimming and J lost 6 bases; unmatched junction nucleotides: 7. CDR3 DNA: TGTGCCAGCTCCGGGACAGGGACCGCTGAAGCTTTCTTT. Its protein product is CASSGTGTAEAFF.

This clonotype appeared a few times. The CDR3 nucleotides read TGTGCCAGTAGTAACAGGGTTGGCTACGAGCAGTACTTC. Encoded protein: CASSNRVGYEQYF. The chain couples TRBV19 to TRBJ2-7; a weak D match, TRBD1 (6 bases). The V gene lost 4 bases and the J gene lost 3 bases, with 10 bases spanning the gap. Germline loops: CDR1 LNHDA, CDR2 SQIVND (reference sequence). The CDR3 covers 13 residues.

Worth noting for this clonotype: The junction departs from germline at one end; a sequencing error may be responsible. The rearrangement links TRBV5-3 to TRBJ1-1; D is ambiguous. TRBV5-3 carries the ORF label, with uncertain function. There are 14 residues in the CDR3. The CDR3 DNA reads TGTGCCAGCAGCTTTCCGACGCGAGGAACTGAAGCTTTCTTT. It encodes CASSFPTRGTEAFF.

The chain combines TRBV7-2 with TRBJ2-3, with TRBD2 matching 12 bases. Germline CDR1 is SGHTA and CDR2 is FQGNSA. The CDR3 is made up of 16 amino acids. V trimming: 4 bases; J trimming: 5 bases; junction bases outside the gene matches: 7. DNA of the CDR3: TGTGCCAGCAGCTCTCAGCTAGCGGGAGGGGGAGATACGCAGTATTTT. Translation gives CASSSQLAGGGDTQYF.

The chain recombines TRBV6-1 with TRBJ2-3; tentatively, D is TRBD2 (6 bases). This CDR3 has 15 amino acids. Trimming stripped 6 bases from V and 11 bases from J, with 24 bases between. Looked up from germline, CDR1 is MNHNS and CDR2 is SASEGT. CDR3 loop: CASRSAGKFTGEQYF. CDR3 coding DNA: TGTGCCAGCAGAAGCGCGGGGAAATTCACCGGGGAGCAGTATTTT.

This sequence joins TRBV7-2 and TRBJ2-5, with TRBD1 matching over 8 bases. The end of the DNA fits TRBJ2-7 better, so the J call may be wrong. CDR3 size: 16 residues. Germline CDR1 SGHTA, CDR2 FQGNSA. As DNA, the CDR3 is TGTGCCAGCAGCCATGATGGGGCAGGGGGCAGGTACGAGCAGTACTTC. Its translation is CASSHDGAGGRYEQYF.

This clonotype showed up many times. The chain links TRBV12-3 or TRBV12-4 to TRBJ1-5; no clear D. The V end lost 3 bases, the J end lost 6 bases, and 9 bases lay between the germline ends. The CDR3 loop spans 13 amino acids. CDR3 amino acids: CASSLLFTQPQHF. The CDR3 region has the DNA TGTGCCAGCAGTTTGCTCTTTACTCAGCCCCAGCATTTT.

The chain combines TRBV7-2 with TRBJ2-1; 7 bases are shared with TRBD2. The V and J ends lost 6 bases and 0 bases, in that order; junction bases with no gene match: 8. Germline V gene sequence: CDR1 SGHTA, CDR2 FQGNSA. The CDR3 extends over 16 amino acids. CDR3: CASRGPGLRSYNEQFF. In DNA form, the CDR3 reads TGTGCCAGCAGAGGACCGGGACTACGCTCCTACAATGAGCAGTTCTTC.

On this clonotype: The conserved final phenylalanine or tryptophan is absent from the CDR3, which likely points to a read error. No DNA is shown, since the ends of the CDR3 on it are uncertain; the CDR3 is the one TCRdb lists. The gene calls are TRBV7-2 and TRBJ2-5; the D call of TRBD1 is as the table states it, not checked on the DNA. CDR1 is SGHTA and CDR2 is FQGNSA in the germline V gene. The CDR3 is 17 residues long, ends included. The CDR3 loop reads CASTSTGNTYNEQFFGA.

The V and J genes are TRBV7-3 and TRBJ2-2, with 8 nucleotides matching TRBD1. The CDR3 consists of 14 residues. In germline, CDR1 is SGHTA, CDR2 FQGTGA. Trimming removed 5 bases from V and 6 bases from J; junction bases left unmatched: 5. The CDR3 DNA reads TGTGCCAGCAGCCCCAGACAGGGGTCCGGGGAGCTGTTTTTT. Encoded protein: CASSPRQGSGELFF. The full variable domain, its missing parts supplied by reference TRBV7-3 and TRBJ2-2, is GAGVSQTPSNKVTEKGKYVELRCDPISGHTALYWYRQSLGQGPEFLIYFQGTGAADDSGLPNDRFFAVRPEGSVSTLKIQRTERGDSAVYLCASSPRQGSGELFFGEGSRLTVL.

This clonotype was counted many times. This sequence joins TRBV19 and TRBJ1-1, with 8 bases identical to TRBD1. The CDR3 is made up of 13 amino acids. V lost 6 bases and J lost 6; bases outside the gene matches: 6. The germline V gene encodes CDR1 LNHDA and CDR2 SQIVND (reference sequence). The CDR3 DNA reads as TGTGCCAGTAGCCGCGGACAGGGCGCTGAAGCTTTCTTT. Encoded protein: CASSRGQGAEAFF.

Here the CDR3 reads CARTRGANVLTF. CDR3 DNA sequence: TGTGCCAGAACCAGGGGGGCCAACGTCCTGACTTTC. The chain is built from TRBV7-2 and TRBJ2-5; no clear D gene. The J call may be mistaken, given a closer DNA end match to TRBJ2-6. CDR1 and CDR2 from the germline V gene are SGHTA and FQGNSA. The CDR3 has 12 residues.

The chain joins TRBV5-1 to TRBJ2-7; D is uncertain. Germline V lookup: CDR1 SGHRS, CDR2 YFSETQ. Deletions cut 0 bases from V and 7 bases from J, with 8 bases between. CDR3 size: 12 residues. The CDR3 is CASSLAGNEQYF. DNA for the CDR3: TGCGCCAGCAGCTTGGCCGGCAATGAGCAGTACTTC.

V usage is TRBV4-1 and J usage is TRBJ2-5; no clear D gene. The V end lost 5 bases, the J end lost 0 bases, and 7 bases lay between the germline ends. Germline CDR1 is MGHRA and CDR2 is YSYEKL. The CDR3 spans 13 residues. The CDR3 sequence is CASSGRNQETQYF. Written as DNA, the CDR3 is TGCGCCAGCAGCGGCAGGAACCAAGAGACCCAGTACTTC.

This chain links TRBV11-2 with TRBJ2-2, with 8 bases fitting TRBD1. Germline CDR1 is SGHAT and CDR2 is FQNNGV. With 6 bases clipped from V and 1 base from J, the junction kept 7 bases outside the gene matches. The CDR3 totals 16 residues. CDR3 nucleotide sequence: TGTGCCAGCAGGGCAACAGGGGGTCAGAACACCGGGGAGCTGTTTTTT. Encoded protein: CASRATGGQNTGELFF.

The rearrangement links TRBV27 to TRBJ1-5; D gene ambiguous. The germline V and J ends were trimmed by 5 bases and 4 bases, with 9 bases remaining between them. Germline V lookup: CDR1 MNHEY, CDR2 SMNVEV (reference sequence). This CDR3 spans 13 amino acids. The CDR3 region is CASSVERNQPQHF. In DNA form, the CDR3 reads TGTGCCAGCAGTGTGGAGCGAAATCAGCCCCAGCATTTT.

This clonotype was observed at least ten times. The chain has TRBV11-2 and TRBJ1-5, with D unclear. Germline lookup yields CDR1 SGHAT and CDR2 FQNNGV. V lost 0 bases to trimming and J lost 9 bases, with 12 bases between them. The CDR3 runs 14 residues. This CDR3 is CASSLDREPRPQHF. The CDR3 DNA is TGTGCCAGCAGCTTAGACCGCGAGCCTCGGCCCCAGCATTTT.

This clonotype was counted between two and nine times. The chain carries TRBV11-2 and TRBJ1-2, with D uncertain. V was clipped by 5 bases and J by 1 base, with 8 bases between them. The CDR3 has 13 amino acids. The germline CDR1 and CDR2 sequences are SGHAT and FQNNGV. CDR3: CASSLSFNYGYTF. The CDR3 DNA is TGTGCCAGCAGCCTTAGCTTTAACTATGGCTACACCTTC.

The table lists this clonotype with many counts. A much larger clonotype is one base distant, so this may be a read error. The chain uses TRBV7-8 and TRBJ2-5; D is unclear. Germline V CDR1 and CDR2: SGHVS, FQNEAQ. V was cut by 1 base and J by 11 bases, with 11 bases left in between. This CDR3 has 12 residues. The CDR3 sequence is CASSLGTNEQYF. In nucleotides, the CDR3 is TGTGCCAGCAGCTTAGGCACCAATGAGCAGTACTTC.

There are many counts of this clonotype. The chain recombines TRBV6-1 with TRBJ2-4; 15 positions agree with TRBD2. Germline V gene sequence: CDR1 MNHNS, CDR2 SASEGT. The length of the CDR3 is 15 residues. After removal of 4 bases from V and 15 bases from J, the junction contained 10 bases not matched to a gene. In DNA, the CDR3 is TGTGCCAGCAGTGGCGGGACTAGCGGGAGGACCAACCGGTACTTC. Its protein is CASSGGTSGRTNRYF.

The chain links TRBV7-2 to TRBJ2-3, with TRBD1 identical over 9 bases. The V gene's germline CDR1 is SGHTA and CDR2 FQGNSA. The CDR3 consists of 14 residues. V was pared by 5 bases and J by 6 bases, with 6 bases of the junction left unmatched. The CDR3 DNA follows: TGTGCCAGCAGCGCGAACAGGGGGCGGGATACGCAGTATTTT. It is translated as CASSANRGRDTQYF.

Only one count was recorded for this clonotype. This chain connects TRBV14 to TRBJ2-1; D is possibly TRBD1 or TRBD2 (5 bases each). The J call is in doubt because the DNA end fits TRBJ2-7 better. There are 15 residues in the CDR3. CDR1 SGHDN and CDR2 FVKESK come from the germline V gene. The chain's CDR3 is CASSLRHGAAYEQYF. CDR3 sequence (DNA): TGTGCCAGCAGCCTACGTCACGGGGCGGCCTACGAGCAGTACTTC.

This clonotype was found many times. The chain has TRBV5-8 and TRBJ2-7, with D possibly TRBD1 on 6 matching bases. Germline CDR1 SGHTS, CDR2 YDEGEE. CDR3 size: 17 residues. Deletions cut 6 bases from V and 1 base from J, with 23 bases between. CDR3 protein: CASIKAYQGPLSYEQYF. The CDR3 coding sequence is TGTGCCAGCATCAAAGCTTATCAGGGGCCGCTGTCCTACGAGCAGTACTTC.

This chain uses TRBV27 with TRBJ2-3; D is unclear. Trimming cost V 6 bases and J 5 bases, with 9 bases left between them. The CDR3 consists of 12 residues. CDR1 and CDR2 (germline): MNHEY, SMNVEV (reference sequence). The CDR3 DNA reads as TGTGCCAGCAGGAATCCCTTAGATACGCAGTATTTT. The encoded protein is CASRNPLDTQYF.

This clonotype was counted at least ten times. The rearrangement joins TRBV11-3 to TRBJ2-2; TRBD1 aligns across 10 bases. Trimming took 5 bases from V and 6 from J; bases not matched to a gene: 9. This CDR3 has 16 amino acids. CDR1 SGHNT and CDR2 YENEEA come from the germline V gene. CDR3 sequence (DNA): TGTGCCAGCAGCCGCGTGACTGGACAGGGGGCCGGGGAGCTGTTTTTT. Translating gives CASSRVTGQGAGELFF.